This TCR beta chain was documented in a study of post-analysis software for immune sequencing data. Across the whole study: The study covered relapsing-remitting, secondary progressive and progressive-relapsing courses of multiple sclerosis. Regarding the study as a whole: Diversity measured as normalized Chao1 was significantly lower in multiple sclerosis patients than in controls. Samples sharing a preparation batch grouped tightly together when assessed by F measure. Comparison of patients with controls showed 4 to 6 TRBV segments more frequent in patients, TRBV5-6, TRBV5-1 and TRBV20-1 among them.

Trimming took 7 bases from V and 4 from J; bases not matched to a gene: 9. The CDR3 is 14 residues long. Incorporated into the TCR beta cDNA libraries were unique molecular identifiers, which served to reduce PCR and sequencing biases. T cells, roughly 1 to 10 million of them, yielded some 510,000 cDNA molecules. TCRdb processed the PCR reads anew with MiXCR; each CDR3 protein has one entry. The table shows hundreds of thousands of distinct CDR3 sequences, with roughly 27% occurring only once. This clonotype was observed a handful of times. The target antigen is unknown. This receptor was identified in a girl aged 10 to 17 with multiple sclerosis. Material: blood. The chain links TRBV12-3 or TRBV12-4 to TRBJ1-2; TRBD1 matches 7 bases. This chain's CDR3 is CASTLRGGGYGYTF. DNA for the CDR3: TGTGCCAGCACCCTCCGAGGGGGCGGCTATGGCTACACCTTC.